A single sample gave rise to the 15 T cell receptor beta chains below, sequenced in a study of shared clonotypes between healthy human individuals. Profiled with immunoSEQ multiplex PCR; TCRdb holds only in-frame clones, not every one. The data show over a million clones, with 70% to 80% seen just once and roughly 0.65% held by the top ten. The sample consisted of memory CD4+ T cells from PBMCs. The subset denotes: CD45RA-negative fraction. These receptors were collected from a man between 18 and 35 years old in good health. Some clones in this sample may be carry-over from other donors' samples.

The chain employs TRBV2 and TRBJ2-1, with D hard to call. The germline V gene has CDR1 SNHLY and CDR2 FYNNEI. V lost 2 bases to trimming and J lost 9 bases, with 14 bases between them. The CDR3 covers 14 residues. CDR3 nucleotides: TGTGCCAGCAGTGAACTGGACCGTACCGGTGAGCAGTTCTTC. Amino acids: CASSELDRTGEQFF.

V gene TRBV5-1 combines with J gene TRBJ2-3; 14 bases fit TRBD2. Germline assignment: CDR1 SGHRS and CDR2 YFSETQ. The CDR3 is 17 amino acids. The V and J ends lost 3 bases and 2 bases, in that order; junction bases with no gene match: 5. CDR3: CASSSGLAGGFTDTQYF. The CDR3 region has the DNA TGCGCCAGCAGCTCCGGACTAGCGGGAGGATTCACAGATACGCAGTATTTT.

This clone was seen only a few times. The V and J genes are TRBV6-1 and TRBJ1-2; TRBD1 aligns across 10 bases. Trimming took 3 bases from V and 7 from J; bases not matched to a gene: 8. This CDR3 has 15 residues. Looked up from germline, CDR1 is MNHNS and CDR2 is SASEGT. The CDR3 region has the DNA TGTGCCAGCAGTGATCCGGGACAGGGGAACGGTGGCTACACCTTC. It yields the protein CASSDPGQGNGGYTF.

The J gene is TRBJ2-1, the V gene TRBV10-1; D gene uncertain. The CDR3 loop spans 14 amino acids. The germline CDR1 and CDR2 sequences are WNHNN and SYGVQD (reference sequence). The V and J ends lost 5 bases and 1 base respectively, with 9 bases between them. The CDR3 spells CASSIGPSYNEQFF. The CDR3 nucleotides read TGCGCCAGCAGTATCGGCCCATCCTACAATGAGCAGTTCTTC.

The rearrangement uses TRBV7-3 and TRBJ2-1; TRBD2 aligns across 13 bases. CDR3 size: 14 residues. Germline values: CDR1 SGHTA, CDR2 FQGTGA. Trimming removed 5 bases from V and 15 bases from J; junction bases left unmatched: 10. This chain's CDR3 is CASSLGTSGARLFF. CDR3 nucleotide sequence: TGTGCCAGCAGCCTCGGGACTAGCGGGGCCAGGTTGTTCTTC.

This clone was observed once. The chain is built from TRBV29-1 and TRBJ2-1; 9 bases are a match to TRBD1. Germline CDR1 and CDR2: SQVTM and ANQGSEA. The V segment lost 7 bases and the J segment 9 bases; nucleotides outside the gene matches: 16. The CDR3 sequence is 15 residues long. CDR3 sequence (DNA): TGCAGCGCCAGCCCGGGGACAGGGTCCCCCGGTGAGCAGTTCTTC. It translates to CSASPGTGSPGEQFF.

This chain links TRBV9 with TRBJ2-7; the D gene is possibly TRBD1 (6 bases). This CDR3 comprises 15 residues. The germline V gene has CDR1 SGDLS and CDR2 YYNGEE. Trimming left V 2 bases short and J 1 base short, with 13 bases between. The CDR3 loop reads CASSVGQTFSYEQYF. In DNA, the CDR3 is TGTGCCAGCAGCGTCGGACAGACCTTTTCCTACGAGCAGTACTTC.

V and J are TRBV29-1 and TRBJ2-3; possibly TRBD2 for D (5 bases). The germline V gene encodes CDR1 SQVTM and CDR2 ANQGSEA. The CDR3 has 14 amino acids. V was trimmed by 2 bases and J by 1 base, leaving 10 bases between them. The CDR3 sequence: CSVESGLRTDTQYF. The CDR3 bases are TGCAGCGTTGAAAGCGGACTTCGCACAGATACGCAGTATTTT.

This rearrangement joins TRBV28 to TRBJ2-2; D tentatively fits TRBD1 or TRBD2 (5 bases each). The V end lost 5 bases, the J end lost 4 bases, and 20 bases lay between the germline ends. The CDR3 has 17 amino acids. The germline gives CDR1 MDHEN, CDR2 SYDVKM. The CDR3 region has the DNA TGTGCCAGCAGTACAACCGGGACCCCCCGGGGCACCGGGGAGCTGTTTTTT. Residues: CASSTTGTPRGTGELFF.

V gene TRBV9 combines with J gene TRBJ1-2; the D is unclear. This CDR3 has 14 amino acids. The germline V gene encodes CDR1 SGDLS and CDR2 YYNGEE. V shed 0 bases and J shed 4 bases, with 10 bases lying between them. CDR3 nucleotide sequence: TGTGCCAGCAGCGTAGCTAGTACAGCCTATGGCTACACCTTC. It translates to CASSVASTAYGYTF.

This chain joins TRBV21-1 and TRBJ2-7; TRBD1, as called in the table, went unchecked against the DNA. TRBV21-1 is reported as a pseudogene. The CDR3 has 18 amino acids. The CDR3 coding sequence is TGTGCCAGCAGCTACCCCGGGGACAGGGGAGGGGCCTCCTACGAGCAGTACTTC. It encodes CASSYPGDRGGASYEQYF.

J is TRBJ1-4 and V is TRBV6-5; TRBD1 is a possible D gene (5 bases). The CDR3 is 11 residues long. Germline V lookup: CDR1 MNHEY, CDR2 SVGAGI. Deletions cut 2 bases from V and 10 bases from J, with 5 bases between. CDR3 loop: CASSYQGKLFF. CDR3 nucleotide sequence: TGTGCCAGCAGTTACCAGGGAAAACTGTTTTTT.

The chain uses TRBV28 and TRBJ1-1; D possibly corresponds to TRBD1 (5 bases). CDR3 length: 12 residues. Trimming removed 2 bases at V and 9 bases at J, with 10 bases between. CDR1 is MDHEN, CDR2 SYDVKM, per germline. CDR3 bases: TGTGCCAGCAGTTTAAGTAGGGGCCAAGCTTTCTTT. Its translation: CASSLSRGQAFF.

The chain recombines TRBV5-4 with TRBJ1-2; D not certain. The CDR3 loop spans 16 amino acids. Trimming pared 3 bases from V and 0 bases from J, leaving 15 bases between. CDR1 SGHNT and CDR2 YYREEE come from the germline V gene (reference sequence). CDR3 sequence: CASSYPAGGSNYGYTF. The CDR3 nucleotides read TGTGCCAGCAGCTATCCGGCAGGAGGATCTAACTATGGCTACACCTTC. The complete variable domain, with remaining parts taken from reference TRBV5-4 and TRBJ1-2, reads ETGVTQSPTHLIKTRGQQVTLRCSSQSGHNTVSWYQQALGQGPQFIFQYYREEENGRGNFPPRFSGLQFPNYSSELNVNALELDDSALYLCASSYPAGGSNYGYTFGSGTRLTVV.

This clone has more than one count but fewer than ten. The J gene is TRBJ1-2, the V gene TRBV28; D perhaps matches TRBD1 (6 bases). There are 15 residues in the CDR3. Germline values: CDR1 MDHEN, CDR2 SYDVKM. V lost 5 bases, J lost 6 bases, and 19 bases lay in between. The CDR3 nucleotides are TGTGCCAGCAGTATCACTCGTGGGGGGCAGAATGGCTACACCTTC. This sequence encodes CASSITRGGQNGYTF.